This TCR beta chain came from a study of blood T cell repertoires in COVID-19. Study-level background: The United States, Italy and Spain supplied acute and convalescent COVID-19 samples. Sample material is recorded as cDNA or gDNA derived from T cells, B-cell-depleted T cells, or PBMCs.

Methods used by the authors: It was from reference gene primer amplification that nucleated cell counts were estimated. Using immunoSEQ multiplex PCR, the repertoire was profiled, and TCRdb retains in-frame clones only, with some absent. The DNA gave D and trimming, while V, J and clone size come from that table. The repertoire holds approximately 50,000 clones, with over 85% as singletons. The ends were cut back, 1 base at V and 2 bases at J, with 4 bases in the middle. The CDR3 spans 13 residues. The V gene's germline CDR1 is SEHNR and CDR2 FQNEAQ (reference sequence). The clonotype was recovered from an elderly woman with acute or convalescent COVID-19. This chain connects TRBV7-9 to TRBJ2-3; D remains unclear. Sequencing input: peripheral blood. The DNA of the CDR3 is TGTGCCAGCAGCTTAGGTCACACAGATACGCAGTATTTT. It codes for CASSLGHTDTQYF. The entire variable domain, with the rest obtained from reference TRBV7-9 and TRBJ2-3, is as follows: DTGVSQNPRHKITKRGQNVTFRCDPISEHNRLYWYRQTLGQGPEFLTYFQNEAQLEKSRLLSDRFSAERPKGSFSTLEIQRTEQGDSAMYLCASSLGHTDTQYFGPGTRLTVL.